These 22 T cell receptor beta chains share one sample of origin, sequenced in a study of Graves' ophthalmopathy and Graves' hyperthyroidism. Amplification from RNA transcripts yielded the TCR beta CDR3 regions. First-round RT-PCR relied on HTBI primers, and a second-round multiplex PCR came next. TCRdb reprocessed the multiplex PCR reads with MiXCR, giving one entry per CDR3 protein. This sample yields fewer than 650,000 distinct CDR3 sequences, of which 22% are seen a single time; roughly 6.9% belongs to the top ten. Sequenced input: peripheral blood. Every receptor here comes from a woman aged 18-29 years with stable Graves' hyperthyroidism. Some clones in this sample may be carry-over from other donors' samples.

This clonotype turned up a few times. V usage is TRBV5-1 and J usage is TRBJ1-1; 7 bases agree with TRBD1. V lost 7 bases, J lost 8 bases, and 2 bases stayed unmatched. Germline V gives CDR1 SGHRS, CDR2 YFSETQ. The CDR3 extends over 10 amino acids. The CDR3 DNA is TGCGCCAGCGTACAGGGGGAAGCTTTCTTT. This codes for CASVQGEAFF.

This clonotype was counted ten times or more. V is TRBV28 and J is TRBJ2-7; possibly TRBD1 for D (6 bases). Trimming stripped 6 bases from V and 12 bases from J, with 18 bases between. Germline CDR1 MDHEN, CDR2 SYDVKM. This CDR3 comprises 12 residues. The DNA for the CDR3 is TGTGCCAGCAGCCCTAGGACAGTGGGCTCGTACTTC. It codes for CASSPRTVGSYF.

This clonotype was observed once. The genes are TRBV12-3 or TRBV12-4 and TRBJ2-5; D not resolved. Trimming stripped 4 bases from V and 5 bases from J, with 14 bases between. The CDR3 sequence is 14 residues long. CDR3 sequence reads: CASSSDPPRETQYF. The DNA for the CDR3 is TGTGCCAGCAGTTCCGACCCTCCTAGGGAGACCCAGTACTTC.

The table lists this clonotype with many counts. V and J are TRBV7-3 and TRBJ1-1; the match to TRBD1 covers 7 bases. The CDR3 extends over 16 amino acids. Trimming removed 4 bases from V and 3 bases from J; junction bases left unmatched: 11. The germline V gene has CDR1 SGHTA and CDR2 FQGTGA. The CDR3 here is CASSSTGALGDTEAFF. The CDR3 region has the DNA TGTGCCAGCAGCTCTACAGGGGCATTAGGGGACACTGAAGCTTTCTTT. The full variable domain, its missing parts supplied by reference TRBV7-3 and TRBJ1-1, is GAGVSQTPSNKVTEKGKYVELRCDPISGHTALYWYRQSLGQGPEFLIYFQGTGAADDSGLPNDRFFAVRPEGSVSTLKIQRTERGDSAVYLCASSSTGALGDTEAFFGQGTRLTVV.

This clonotype was recorded at least ten times. The chain carries TRBV7-9 and TRBJ1-3; no reliable D call. V was clipped by 4 bases and J by 4 bases, with 5 bases between them. This CDR3 contains 12 residues. CDR1 SEHNR and CDR2 FQNEAQ come from the germline V gene (reference sequence). In DNA form, the CDR3 reads TGTGCCAGCAGCTCGGTCGGAAACACCATATATTTT. Amino acid sequence: CASSSVGNTIYF.

The CDR3 reads CASSLRRGLAGEETQYF. The DNA for the CDR3 is TGTGCCAGCAGTTTGCGAAGGGGACTAGCGGGAGAAGAGACCCAGTACTTC. This rearrangement joins TRBV12-3 or TRBV12-4 to TRBJ2-5; TRBD2 matches at 14 bases. The CDR3 consists of 17 residues. V shed 3 bases and J 3 bases; nucleotides not matched to a gene: 6.

The sample holds many counts of this clonotype. This chain connects TRBV4-1 to TRBJ2-7; D remains ambiguous. Trimming took off 0 bases at V and 5 bases at J, with 11 bases between the two ends. The CDR3 covers 14 residues. Germline CDR1 reads MGHRA; CDR2 reads YSYEKL. CDR3 sequence: CASSQEVNSNEQYF. In DNA form, the CDR3 reads TGCGCCAGCAGCCAAGAGGTAAACTCGAACGAGCAGTACTTC.

This clonotype was observed once. The rearrangement joins TRBV27 to TRBJ2-7; 7 positions agree with TRBD2. CDR3 length equals 14 residues. Per the germline V gene, CDR1 is MNHEY and CDR2 is SMNVEV (reference sequence). V was pared by 5 bases and J by 2 bases, with 6 bases of the junction left unmatched. The CDR3 nucleotides read TGTGCCAGCAGTCGAGCGGGGTCCACCTACGAGCAGTACTTC. Translating it yields CASSRAGSTYEQYF.

This clonotype was seen ten or more times. The gene calls are TRBV20-1 and TRBJ1-2; D not certain. In germline, CDR1 is DFQATT, CDR2 SNEGSKA (reference sequence). Deletions cut 3 bases from V and 4 bases from J, with 9 bases between. This CDR3 comprises 12 residues. The CDR3 coding sequence is TGCAGTGCTAGGGACGGATTCTATGGCTACACCTTC. This codes for CSARDGFYGYTF.

The chain couples TRBV11-3 to TRBJ2-5; D possibly corresponds to TRBD2 (6 bases). This CDR3 contains 13 residues. Trimming took off 8 bases at V and 4 bases at J, with 14 bases between the two ends. Germline CDR1 reads SGHNT; CDR2 reads YENEEA. In DNA form, the CDR3 reads TGTGCCAGCGGGGCGGAGGAGGGAGAGACCCAGTACTTC. Translating gives CASGAEEGETQYF.

This clonotype appeared many times. J is TRBJ2-2 and V is TRBV2, with D perhaps being TRBD1 or TRBD2 (6 bases each). The V gene's germline CDR1 is SNHLY and CDR2 FYNNEI. The CDR3 totals 15 residues. V was pared by 6 bases and J by 7 bases, with 18 bases between. The CDR3 nucleotides read TGTGCCAGCAGGCCAGGGGCGCGCGGGAACGGGGAGCTGTTTTTT. It specifies CASRPGARGNGELFF.

This clonotype was counted ten times or more. The chain couples TRBV6-1 to TRBJ1-5; no clear D gene. The germline V gene has CDR1 MNHNS and CDR2 SASEGT. V was trimmed by 2 bases and J by 4 bases, leaving 6 bases between them. CDR3 length: 13 residues. The CDR3 spells CASSEKRNQPQHF. The CDR3 nucleotides read TGTGCCAGCAGTGAAAAACGGAATCAGCCCCAGCATTTT.

The genes are TRBV7-9 and TRBJ2-5; a weak D match, TRBD2 (5 bases). Germline values: CDR1 SEHNR, CDR2 FQNEAQ (reference sequence). The CDR3 covers 16 residues. V was pared by 5 bases and J by 0 bases, with 16 bases between. The DNA for the CDR3 is TGTGCCAGCAGCCCTAGGAGTAGCGCCCACCAAGAGACCCAGTACTTC. This sequence encodes CASSPRSSAHQETQYF.

This clonotype occurred many times. The chain recombines TRBV30 with TRBJ1-2; possible D gene TRBD1, 6 bases. The germline V and J ends were trimmed by 4 bases and 1 base, with 13 bases remaining between them. The CDR3 is 14 residues long. Germline V gene data show CDR1 as GTSNPN and CDR2 as SVGIG (reference sequence). The CDR3 spells CAWIETGVNYGYTF. The CDR3 DNA reads TGTGCCTGGATTGAGACAGGTGTTAACTATGGCTACACCTTC.

This clonotype was counted between two and nine times. The genes are TRBV6-1 and TRBJ1-1; D perhaps matches TRBD1 (6 bases). Germline assignment: CDR1 MNHNS and CDR2 SASEGT. Trimming pared 11 bases from V and 4 bases from J, leaving 17 bases between. This CDR3 is 13 amino acids long. Written as DNA, the CDR3 is TGTGCCTCCAGGTCACAGGGTCGCACTGAAGCTTTCTTT. As protein: CASRSQGRTEAFF.

This clonotype was counted at least ten times. The genes are TRBV6-1 and TRBJ1-6, with 8 bases lining up with TRBD1. The CDR3 totals 14 residues. The germline V gene encodes CDR1 MNHNS and CDR2 SASEGT. V was clipped by 6 bases and J by 7 bases; unmatched bases: 5. CDR3 nucleotides: TGTGCCAGCAGGCCCGGACAGGGAAATTCACCCCTCCACTTT. It yields the protein CASRPGQGNSPLHF.

The chain employs TRBV7-8 and TRBJ2-2, with a weak D call TRBD1 (6 bases). Germline V gene data show CDR1 as SGHVS and CDR2 as FQNEAQ. Trimming pared 7 bases from V and 6 bases from J, leaving 15 bases between. This CDR3 contains 14 residues. CDR3 sequence reads: CASIINRESGELFF. In DNA, the CDR3 is TGTGCCAGCATCATAAACAGGGAGTCCGGGGAGCTGTTTTTT.

At least ten counts were recorded for this clonotype. This chain connects TRBV7-9 to TRBJ2-5; D gene unclear. V lost 2 bases and J 5 bases, leaving 12 bases between the germline ends. The CDR3 is 14 amino acids. Germline CDR1 SEHNR, CDR2 FQNEAQ (reference sequence). The CDR3 nucleotides read TGTGCCAGCAGCTTAATGGTCACGTCGGAGACCCAGTACTTC. This gives the protein CASSLMVTSETQYF.

This clonotype has more than one count but fewer than ten. The V and J genes are TRBV7-2 and TRBJ1-1; 7 bases are a match to TRBD1. Germline V gives CDR1 SGHTA, CDR2 FQGNSA. V lost 4 bases, J lost 0 bases, and 17 bases stayed unmatched. The CDR3 sequence is 19 residues long. The CDR3, as DNA: TGTGCCAGCAGCTCCCTTATAGCCCACGTAACAGGGGTGAACACTGAAGCTTTCTTT. It is translated as CASSSLIAHVTGVNTEAFF.

This clonotype was counted at least ten times. The V call is TRBV12-3 or TRBV12-4, the J call TRBJ2-2, with 9 bases that match TRBD1. The length of the CDR3 is 15 residues. The V gene end was trimmed by 5 bases and the J gene end by 4 bases; junction bases not matched to a gene: 5. The CDR3 protein is CASSRQGVGTGELFF. CDR3 DNA sequence: TGTGCCAGCAGTCGACAGGGGGTGGGCACCGGGGAGCTGTTTTTT.

This clonotype has ten or more counts. This rearrangement joins TRBV3-1 to TRBJ2-5, with TRBD2 matching over 9 bases. J lost 4 bases, V lost 1 base, and 1 base had no gene match. CDR1 and CDR2 (germline): LGHDT, YNNKEL (reference sequence). The CDR3 sequence is 14 residues long. The CDR3 sequence is CASSQVAGVETQYF. CDR3 nucleotide sequence: TGTGCCAGCAGCCAAGTAGCGGGAGTAGAGACCCAGTACTTC.

This clonotype was detected a few times. The CDR3: CSASVSWETQYF. The DNA for the CDR3 is TGCAGTGCTAGCGTCTCGTGGGAGACCCAGTACTTC. This chain links TRBV20-1 with TRBJ2-5; D gene ambiguous. This CDR3 spans 12 amino acids. The V end was cut by 3 bases, the J end by 5 bases, with 10 bases between. The germline V gene encodes CDR1 DFQATT and CDR2 SNEGSKA (reference sequence).